The rows below give T cell receptor beta chains drawn from one sample of a study of blood T cell repertoires in COVID-19. Sequenced by immunoSEQ multiplex PCR; TCRdb stores in-frame clones only, minus some. The repertoire holds some 250,000 clones, with 86% as singletons. Specimen: peripheral blood. These receptors originate from a woman in her 30s who had recovered from COVID-19. Both conserved end residues are part of each CDR3. The D gene is left open where the match is weak. Clone sizes are given selectively: once, few, many, or a class where the clone is expanded.

v_call	d_call	j_call	clone_size	cdr3_nt	cdr3_aa
TRBV5-1	TRBD2	TRBJ2-7	NA	TGCGCCAGCAGCGCAGGACTAGACTACGAGCAGTACTTC	CASSAGLDYEQYF
TRBV4-3	NA	TRBJ1-2	NA	TGCGCCAGCAGCCAAGATCGCGGGGGGGGTGGCTATGGCTACACCTTC	CASSQDRGGGGYGYTF
TRBV6-5	TRBD2	TRBJ2-7	few	TGTGCCAGCAGCTTGGGGGGGACCTACGAGCAGTACTTC	CASSLGGTYEQYF
TRBV14	TRBD2	TRBJ2-7	NA	TGTGCCAGCAGGGGAGGGCAGAGCTCCTACGAGCAGTACTTC	CASRGGQSSYEQYF
TRBV11-3	TRBD1	TRBJ2-2	NA	TGTGCCAGCAGCTTGGGACAGGGGGTTGGCGGGGAGCTGTTTTTT	CASSLGQGVGGELFF
TRBV3-1/TRBV3-2	TRBD2	TRBJ2-1	NA	TGTGCCAGCAGCCCTGCAGCGGGAACCCACAATGAGCAGTTCTTC	CASSPAAGTHNEQFF
TRBV3-1/TRBV3-2	TRBD1	TRBJ2-7	NA	TGTGCCAGCAGCCCTGGGACAGCCTACGAGCAGTACTTC	CASSPGTAYEQYF
TRBV18	NA	TRBJ1-1	NA	TGTGCCAGCTCACCAACGATCCAACAGGGTTTATTGAACACTGAAGCTTTCTTT	CASSPTIQQGLLNTEAFF
TRBV3-1/TRBV3-2	NA	TRBJ1-2	NA	TGTGCCAGCAGCCAAGTCGCTCAGGGTCTTCTCTATGGCTACACCTTC	CASSQVAQGLLYGYTF
TRBV19	TRBD2	TRBJ2-1	NA	TGTGCCAGTAGTATGACTAGCGGGGGGGATTCCTACAATGAGCAGTTCTTC	CASSMTSGGDSYNEQFF
TRBV4-3	TRBD1	TRBJ2-7	NA	TGCGCCAGCAGCCAAGATCGATCAGGGGGCGCCTTCTACGAGCAGTACTTC	CASSQDRSGGAFYEQYF